The 9 T cell receptor beta chains below come from one sample, sequenced in a study of spatial heterogeneity in lung cancer. TCRdb fed the 5' RACE reads into MiXCR, producing one record per CDR3 protein. Among approximately 9,000 distinct CDR3 sequences listed, about 4.6% were seen once. Time point specified: sample taken at primary tumor resection. Unsorted whole RNA from tumor, nontumor lung or frozen PBMC underwent sequencing. Source: PBMCs, taken at surgery. Receptor source: a male donor with early-stage non-small cell lung cancer.

At least ten counts were recorded for this clonotype. This beta chain is an off-target read within a library intended for alpha chains, so its frequency means little. The chain combines TRBV3-2 with TRBJ1-2; TRBD1 is the table's D call and was not checked against the DNA. TRBV3-2 represents a pseudogene. The CDR3 contains 19 residues. The CDR3 is CASSQDLKGTPTPAYGYTF. The CDR3 nucleotides read TGTGCCAGCAGCCAAGATCTTAAAGGGACACCGACCCCCGCCTATGGCTACACCTTC.

There are many counts of this clonotype. This beta chain lies outside the target of a library built for alpha chains; its clone size means little. The rearrangement joins TRBV5-6 to TRBJ1-6; 7 nucleotides agree with TRBD1. V was pared by 4 bases and J by 0 bases, with 13 bases of the junction left unmatched. The CDR3 runs to 19 residues. The germline CDR1 and CDR2 sequences are SGHDT and YYEEEE. Here the CDR3 reads CASSRGPASSSSYNSPLHF. CDR3 nucleotide sequence: TGTGCCAGCAGCAGGGGGCCGGCTAGTTCAAGCTCCTATAATTCACCCCTCCACTTT. Variable domain in full (rest from reference TRBV5-6 and TRBJ1-6): DAGVTQSPTHLIKTRGQQVTLRCSPKSGHDTVSWYQQALGQGPQFIFQYYEEEERQRGNFPDRFSGHQFPNYSSELNVNALLLGDSALYLCASSRGPASSSSYNSPLHFGNGTRLTVT.

There are many counts of this clonotype. This beta chain lies outside the target of a library built for alpha chains; its clone size means little. The J gene is TRBJ1-3, the V gene TRBV7-8, with unresolved D. Per germline, CDR1 SGHVS and CDR2 FQNEAQ. The V gene lost 4 bases and the J gene lost 3 bases, with 19 bases spanning the gap. The CDR3 covers 17 residues. In DNA form, the CDR3 reads TGTGCCAGCAGCTCCTACCGGCTACCGGTCGTTGGAAACACCATATATTTT. This encodes CASSSYRLPVVGNTIYF. The full variable domain, in which reference TRBV7-8 and TRBJ1-3 provide the parts outside the CDR3, is GAGVSQSPRYKVAKRGQDVALRCDPISGHVSLFWYQQALGQGPEFLTYFQNEAQLDKSGLPSDRFFAERPEGSVSTLKIQRTQQEDSAVYLCASSSYRLPVVGNTIYFGEGSWLTVV.

Many counts were recorded for this clonotype. Since it is a stray read in a library aimed at alpha chains, this beta chain has a size that is not meaningful. The CDR3: CASRHRDLTYSRTEAFF. The CDR3 coding sequence is TGTGCCAGCAGACACCGGGATCTTACTTATTCGAGGACTGAAGCTTTCTTT. The chain links TRBV6-5 to TRBJ1-1; D unresolved. The CDR3 runs 17 residues. The ends were cut back, 6 bases at V and 5 bases at J, with 25 bases in the middle. Germline CDR1 reads MNHEY; CDR2 reads SVGAGI.

This clonotype showed up just a few times. In a library made to pick up alpha chains, this beta chain is a stray read with a size that means little. This rearrangement joins TRBV15 to TRBJ2-5, with 8 bases aligning to TRBD2. Germline V lookup: CDR1 LNHNV, CDR2 YYDKDF (reference sequence). CDR3 length: 16 amino acids. J lost 2 bases, V lost 0 bases, and 5 bases had no gene match. The CDR3: CATSRDERGIQETQYF. The CDR3 DNA reads TGTGCCACCAGCAGAGATGAGCGGGGGATTCAAGAGACCCAGTACTTC.

This clonotype was recorded at least ten times. This beta chain is an off-target read within a library intended for alpha chains, so its frequency means little. The CDR3: CASSSQGWRQPQHF. Here the CDR3 DNA reads TGTGCCAGCAGTTCCCAGGGGTGGAGGCAGCCCCAGCATTTT. V gene TRBV12-3 or TRBV12-4 combines with J gene TRBJ1-5; weak D call: TRBD1 (6 bases). CDR3 length: 14 residues. V lost 4 bases to trimming and J lost 7 bases, with 14 bases between them.

To note about this clonotype: This beta chain is an off-target read within a library intended for alpha chains, so its frequency means little. CDR3 protein: CASSRGASTREQYV. CDR3 nucleotide sequence: TGTGCCAGCAGCCGAGGGGCGTCCACGAGAGAACAGTACGTC. The rearrangement links TRBV12-3 or TRBV12-4 to TRBJ2-7; D is possibly TRBD1 or TRBD2 (5 bases each). The CDR3 runs 14 residues. The V end lost 6 bases, the J end lost 10 bases, and 22 bases lay between the germline ends.

In this sample, this clonotype turned up many times. The size of this beta chain means little, since it is a stray read in a library made for alpha chains. The gene calls are TRBV7-9 and TRBJ2-3, with 9 positions matching TRBD2. Germline trimming cut 5 bases from V and 1 base from J; bases unmatched to any gene: 1. The CDR3 runs 14 residues. Germline values: CDR1 SEHNR, CDR2 FQNEAQ (reference sequence). The CDR3 is CASSRTSGTDTQYF. The CDR3 DNA reads as TGTGCCAGCAGCCGGACTAGCGGCACAGATACGCAGTATTTT. Full variable domain (rest looked up from reference TRBV7-9 and TRBJ2-3): DTGVSQNPRHKITKRGQNVTFRCDPISEHNRLYWYRQTLGQGPEFLTYFQNEAQLEKSRLLSDRFSAERPKGSFSTLEIQRTEQGDSAMYLCASSRTSGTDTQYFGPGTRLTVL.

With regard to this clonotype: Little can be read into the size of this beta chain, an off-target read in a library designed for alpha chains. The genes are TRBV20-1 and TRBJ2-3; D unresolved. Trimming removed 5 bases at V and 1 base at J, with 16 bases between. In germline, CDR1 is DFQATT, CDR2 SNEGSKA (reference sequence). The CDR3 contains 15 residues. The CDR3 nucleotides are TGCAGTGCTTGGGGTTTTTTACTTCGCACAGATACGCAGTATTTT. Its protein is CSAWGFLLRTDTQYF.